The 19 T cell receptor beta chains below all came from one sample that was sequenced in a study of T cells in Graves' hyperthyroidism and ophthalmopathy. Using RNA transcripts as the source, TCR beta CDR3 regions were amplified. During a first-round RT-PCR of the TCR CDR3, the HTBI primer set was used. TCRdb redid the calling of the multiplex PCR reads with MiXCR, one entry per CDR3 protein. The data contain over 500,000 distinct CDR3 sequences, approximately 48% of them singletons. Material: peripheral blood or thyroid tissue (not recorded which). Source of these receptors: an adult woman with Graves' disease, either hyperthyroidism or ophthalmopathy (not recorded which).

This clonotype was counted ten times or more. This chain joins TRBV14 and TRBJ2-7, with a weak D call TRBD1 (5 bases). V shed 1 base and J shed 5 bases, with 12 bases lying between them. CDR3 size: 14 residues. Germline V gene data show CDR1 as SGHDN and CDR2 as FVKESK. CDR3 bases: TGTGCCAGCAGCCAAGGGACATTCAGAAACGAGCAGTACTTC. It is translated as CASSQGTFRNEQYF.

As DNA, the CDR3 is TGTGCCAGCAGCCACCGGGACAGGGTTAATGGCTACACCTTC. Its protein product is CASSHRDRVNGYTF. The gene calls are TRBV7-9 and TRBJ1-2; the match to TRBD1 covers 9 bases. The CDR3 is made up of 14 amino acids. The V segment lost 5 bases and the J segment 6 bases; nucleotides outside the gene matches: 7. Germline assignment: CDR1 SEHNR and CDR2 FQNEAQ (reference sequence). The whole variable domain, remainder taken from reference TRBV7-9 and TRBJ1-2, is DTGVSQNPRHKITKRGQNVTFRCDPISEHNRLYWYRQTLGQGPEFLTYFQNEAQLEKSRLLSDRFSAERPKGSFSTLEIQRTEQGDSAMYLCASSHRDRVNGYTFGSGTRLTVV.

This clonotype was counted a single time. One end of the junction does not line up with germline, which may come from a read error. The CDR3 DNA reads as TGTGCTAGCAGCTCACCGGGACAGTATTTGTACGAGCAGTACTTC. Its translation: CASSSPGQYLYEQYF. The J gene is TRBJ2-7, the V gene TRBV7-2; TRBD1 matches 7 bases. The V gene's germline CDR1 is SGHTA and CDR2 FQGNSA. The CDR3 runs 15 residues.

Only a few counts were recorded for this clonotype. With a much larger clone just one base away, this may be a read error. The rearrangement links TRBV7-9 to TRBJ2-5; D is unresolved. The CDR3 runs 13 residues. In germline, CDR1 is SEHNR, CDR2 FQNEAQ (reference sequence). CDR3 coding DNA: TGCGCCAGCAGCCCAGTGGTTCGAGAGACCCAGTACTTC. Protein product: CASSPVVRETQYF. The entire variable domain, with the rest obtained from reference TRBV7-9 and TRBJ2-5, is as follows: DTGVSQNPRHKITKRGQNVTFRCDPISEHNRLYWYRQTLGQGPEFLTYFQNEAQLEKSRLLSDRFSAERPKGSFSTLEIQRTEQGDSAMYLCASSPVVRETQYFGPGTRLLVL.

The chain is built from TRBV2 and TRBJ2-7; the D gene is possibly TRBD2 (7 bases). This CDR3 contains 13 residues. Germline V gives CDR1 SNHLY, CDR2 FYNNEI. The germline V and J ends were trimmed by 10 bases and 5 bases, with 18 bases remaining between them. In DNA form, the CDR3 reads TGTGCCATTCTGACTAGGGGGGGCCACGAGCAGTACTTC. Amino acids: CAILTRGGHEQYF.

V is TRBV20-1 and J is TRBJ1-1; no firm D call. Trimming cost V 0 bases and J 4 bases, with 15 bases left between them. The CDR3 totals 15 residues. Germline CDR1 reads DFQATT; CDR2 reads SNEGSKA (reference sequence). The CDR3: CSARDSAFLSTEAFF. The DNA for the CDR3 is TGCAGTGCTAGAGACTCAGCGTTCTTAAGCACTGAAGCTTTCTTT.

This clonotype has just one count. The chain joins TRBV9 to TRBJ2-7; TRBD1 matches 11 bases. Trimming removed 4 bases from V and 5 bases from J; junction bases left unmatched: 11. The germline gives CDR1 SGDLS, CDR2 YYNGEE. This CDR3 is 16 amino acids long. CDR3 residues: CASSTSGQGALNEQYF. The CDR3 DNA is TGTGCCAGCAGCACCTCCGGACAGGGGGCTCTCAACGAGCAGTACTTC.

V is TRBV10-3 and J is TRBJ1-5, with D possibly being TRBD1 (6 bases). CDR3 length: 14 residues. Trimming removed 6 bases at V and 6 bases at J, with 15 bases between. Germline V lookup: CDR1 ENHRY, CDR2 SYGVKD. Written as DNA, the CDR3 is TGTGCCATCAGAGAAACAGGGAAGGGTCAGCCCCAGCATTTT. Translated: CAIRETGKGQPQHF.

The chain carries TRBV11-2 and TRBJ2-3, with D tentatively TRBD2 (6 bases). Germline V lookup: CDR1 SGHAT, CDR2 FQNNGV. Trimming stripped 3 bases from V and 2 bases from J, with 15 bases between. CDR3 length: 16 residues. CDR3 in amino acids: CASSLSGGGNTDTQYF. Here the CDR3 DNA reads TGTGCCAGCAGCTTGAGTGGCGGAGGGAACACAGATACGCAGTATTTT.

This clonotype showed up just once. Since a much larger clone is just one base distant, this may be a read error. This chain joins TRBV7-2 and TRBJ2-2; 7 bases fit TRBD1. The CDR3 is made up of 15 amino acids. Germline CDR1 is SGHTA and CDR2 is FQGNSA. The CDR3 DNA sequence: TGTGCCAGCAGCTCAATACAGGGGTCCACCGGGGAGCTGTCTTTT. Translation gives CASSSIQGSTGELSF.

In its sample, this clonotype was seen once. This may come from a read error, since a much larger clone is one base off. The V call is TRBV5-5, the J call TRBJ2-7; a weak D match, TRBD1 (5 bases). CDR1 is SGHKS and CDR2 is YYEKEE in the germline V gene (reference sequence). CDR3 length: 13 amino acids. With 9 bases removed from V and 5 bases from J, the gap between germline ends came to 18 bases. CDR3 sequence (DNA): TGTGCCACCCGGTCAGGGCCGTTTGACGAGCAGTACTTC. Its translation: CATRSGPFDEQYF.

The CDR3: CASSSGTGVYNEQFF. The CDR3 region has the DNA TGTGCCAGCAGCTCCGGGACAGGGGTCTACAATGAGCAGTTCTTC. The J gene is TRBJ2-1, the V gene TRBV5-4; TRBD1 aligns across 10 bases. The CDR3 sequence is 15 residues long. Looked up from germline, CDR1 is SGHNT and CDR2 is YYREEE (reference sequence). The V gene end was trimmed by 3 bases and the J gene end by 3 bases; junction bases not matched to a gene: 3.

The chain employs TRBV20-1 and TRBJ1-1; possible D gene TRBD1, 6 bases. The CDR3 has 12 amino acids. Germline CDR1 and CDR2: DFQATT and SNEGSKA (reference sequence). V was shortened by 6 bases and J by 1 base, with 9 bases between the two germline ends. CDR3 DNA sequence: TGCAGTGCCGCGACAGGGAACACTGAAGCTTTCTTT. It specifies CSAATGNTEAFF.

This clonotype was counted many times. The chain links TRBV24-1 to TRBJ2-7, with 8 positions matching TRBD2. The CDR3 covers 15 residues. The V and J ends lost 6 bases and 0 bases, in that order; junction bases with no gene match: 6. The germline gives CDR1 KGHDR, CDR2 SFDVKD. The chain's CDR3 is CATSYPSGSSYEQYF. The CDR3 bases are TGTGCCACCAGTTATCCCAGCGGGAGCTCCTACGAGCAGTACTTC.

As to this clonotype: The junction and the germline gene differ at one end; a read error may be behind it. CDR3 sequence reads: CASNLAGNTEAFF. In nucleotides, the CDR3 is TGTGCCAGCAACTTAGCTGGGAACACTGAAGCTTTCTTT. This chain links TRBV7-8 with TRBJ1-1; D is ambiguous. Germline CDR1 and CDR2: SGHVS and FQNEAQ. The CDR3 is 13 amino acids.

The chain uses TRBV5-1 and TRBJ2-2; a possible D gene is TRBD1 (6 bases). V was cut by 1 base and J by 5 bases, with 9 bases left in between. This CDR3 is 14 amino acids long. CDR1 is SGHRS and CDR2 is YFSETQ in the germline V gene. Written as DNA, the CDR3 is TGCGCCAGCAGCTTGACCACAGGGACCGGGGAGCTGTTTTTT. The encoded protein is CASSLTTGTGELFF.

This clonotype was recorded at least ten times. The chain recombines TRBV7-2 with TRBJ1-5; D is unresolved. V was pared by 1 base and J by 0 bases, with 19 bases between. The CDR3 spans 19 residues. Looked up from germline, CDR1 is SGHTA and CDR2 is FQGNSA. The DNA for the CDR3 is TGTGCCAGCAGCTTAGGTCCAGGCGGTAGAGGGTTTAGCAATCAGCCCCAGCATTTT. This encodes CASSLGPGGRGFSNQPQHF. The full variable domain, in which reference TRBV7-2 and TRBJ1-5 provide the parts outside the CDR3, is GAGVSQSPSNKVTEKGKDVELRCDPISGHTALYWYRQSLGQGLEFLIYFQGNSAPDKSGLPSDRFSAERTGGSVSTLTIQRTQQEDSAVYLCASSLGPGGRGFSNQPQHFGDGTRLSIL.

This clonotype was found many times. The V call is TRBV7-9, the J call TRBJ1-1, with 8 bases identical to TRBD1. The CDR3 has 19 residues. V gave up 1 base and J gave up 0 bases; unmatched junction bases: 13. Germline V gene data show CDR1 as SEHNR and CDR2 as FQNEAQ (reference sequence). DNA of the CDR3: TGTGCCAGCAGCTTAGATCGTTGGGGACAGGCCCCCATGAACACTGAAGCTTTCTTT. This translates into CASSLDRWGQAPMNTEAFF. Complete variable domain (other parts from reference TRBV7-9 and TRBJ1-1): DTGVSQNPRHKITKRGQNVTFRCDPISEHNRLYWYRQTLGQGPEFLTYFQNEAQLEKSRLLSDRFSAERPKGSFSTLEIQRTEQGDSAMYLCASSLDRWGQAPMNTEAFFGQGTRLTVV.

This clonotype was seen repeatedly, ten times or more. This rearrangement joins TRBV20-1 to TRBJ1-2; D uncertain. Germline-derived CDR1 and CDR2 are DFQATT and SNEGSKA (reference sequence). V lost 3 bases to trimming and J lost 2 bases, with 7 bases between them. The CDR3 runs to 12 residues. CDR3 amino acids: CSASSGNYGYTF. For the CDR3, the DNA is TGCAGTGCTAGTTCGGGCAACTATGGCTACACCTTC.